These 22 T cell receptor beta chains share one sample of origin, sequenced in a study of cytomegalovirus exposure and HLA in healthy donors. PCR used 60 Vbeta primers and 13 Jbeta primers. Measured with immunoSEQ multiplex PCR; TCRdb has only the in-frame clones, and not every one. This sample yields around 200,000 clones, of which about four fifths are seen a single time; approximately 2.9% belongs to the top ten. Specimen: PBMCs. The receptor source for this set is a male donor in good health and CMV-seronegative.

This chain links TRBV11-3 with TRBJ1-1; no firm D call. The CDR3 covers 13 residues. Trimming took off 5 bases at V and 3 bases at J, with 10 bases between the two ends. Per germline, CDR1 SGHNT and CDR2 YENEEA. The CDR3 nucleotides read TGTGCCAGCAGCCTAGGTCCAGACACTGAAGCTTTCTTT. It is translated as CASSLGPDTEAFF.

V usage is TRBV12-2 and J usage is TRBJ1-1. TRBV12-2 is termed a pseudogene. The CDR3 has 15 amino acids. The CDR3 here is CASRPVGGADTEAFF. For the CDR3, the DNA is TGTGCAAGTCGCCCAGTCGGAGGGGCAGACACTGAAGCTTTCTTT.

The rearrangement links TRBV5-4 to TRBJ1-2, with unresolved D. The CDR3 length is 15 residues. Germline CDR1 SGHNT, CDR2 YYREEE (reference sequence). Trimming left V 0 bases short and J 1 base short, with 10 bases between. The CDR3 DNA is TGTGCCAGCAGCTTGGTTTCCAGGTTTAACTATGGCTACACCTTC. Its translation: CASSLVSRFNYGYTF.

The chain combines TRBV10-2 with TRBJ1-5; D perhaps matches TRBD1 (5 bases). With 2 bases removed from V and 1 base from J, the gap between germline ends came to 6 bases. Germline CDR1 reads WSHSY; CDR2 reads SAAADI. The CDR3 sequence is 14 residues long. CDR3 sequence reads: CASSEGASNQPQHF. Here the CDR3 DNA reads TGCGCCAGCAGTGAGGGGGCGAGCAATCAGCCCCAGCATTTT.

This clone was recorded only once. V usage is TRBV5-8 and J usage is TRBJ1-6; TRBD1 matches at 7 bases. CDR1 is SGHTS, CDR2 YDEGEE, per germline. With V trimmed by 4 bases and J by 5 bases, 3 bases remained unmatched. CDR3 length equals 14 residues. The CDR3 region is CASSRGQHNSPLHF. The CDR3 DNA follows: TGTGCCAGCAGCCGGGGACAGCATAATTCACCCCTCCACTTT.

This clone occurred once. J is TRBJ1-6 and V is TRBV30; D might be TRBD1 (5 bases). Trimming cost V 3 bases and J 11 bases, with 14 bases left between them. The germline V gene encodes CDR1 GTSNPN and CDR2 SVGIG (reference sequence). The CDR3 runs to 13 residues. CDR3 bases: TGTGCCTGGAGGGTCGGGGGGAAGGCACCCCTCCACTTT. Its translation: CAWRVGGKAPLHF.

This clone was counted between two and nine times. This chain joins TRBV5-1 and TRBJ1-6, with 7 bases identical to TRBD1. Looked up from germline, CDR1 is SGHRS and CDR2 is YFSETQ. This CDR3 spans 12 amino acids. Trimming removed 5 bases from V and 7 bases from J; junction bases left unmatched: 0. In nucleotides, the CDR3 is TGCGCCAGCAGAGGGGGCAATTCACCCCTCCACTTT. Its protein is CASRGGNSPLHF.

V and J are TRBV9 and TRBJ1-1; 7 bases are shared with TRBD1. Germline V gene lookup returns CDR1 SGDLS and CDR2 YYNGEE. The J segment lost 1 base and the V segment lost 4 bases, leaving 7 bases of the junction unmatched. The CDR3 has 15 residues. The CDR3 is CASSLLQGQNTEAFF. For the CDR3, the DNA is TGTGCCAGCAGCTTATTACAGGGGCAGAACACTGAAGCTTTCTTT.

The chain joins TRBV15 to TRBJ1-5; no clear D gene. V was shortened by 3 bases and J by 0 bases, with 6 bases between the two germline ends. The germline V gene has CDR1 LNHNV and CDR2 YYDKDF (reference sequence). The CDR3 runs 14 residues. CDR3 nucleotides: TGTGCCACCAGCAGGAGACTTAGCAATCAGCCCCAGCATTTT. Translation: CATSRRLSNQPQHF.

The chain combines TRBV5-1 with TRBJ2-7; 8 nucleotides line up with TRBD2. Germline assignment: CDR1 SGHRS and CDR2 YFSETQ. The CDR3 is made up of 14 amino acids. V shed 1 base, J shed 6 bases, and the junction held 6 bases outside the gene matches. The CDR3 sequence: CASSLYPGGFEQYF. CDR3 DNA sequence: TGCGCCAGCAGCTTGTATCCGGGGGGGTTCGAGCAGTACTTC.

The chain combines TRBV7-2 with TRBJ1-3; 9 bases line up with TRBD1. This CDR3 spans 15 amino acids. Germline lookup yields CDR1 SGHTA and CDR2 FQGNSA. The V and J ends lost 4 bases and 0 bases, in that order; junction bases with no gene match: 1. CDR3 sequence: CASSSTGGSGNTIYF. Here the CDR3 DNA reads TGTGCCAGCAGCTCGACAGGGGGCTCTGGAAACACCATATATTTT.

The CDR3 region has the DNA TGTGCCAGCAGCGCGGCGGGGGCAGCCCATCTAGCCAAAAACATTCAGTACTTC. It yields the protein CASSAAGAAHLAKNIQYF. The V and J genes are TRBV9 and TRBJ2-4; D might be TRBD2 (7 bases). This CDR3 is built from 18 residues. The germline V gene has CDR1 SGDLS and CDR2 YYNGEE. Trimming removed 3 bases at V and 0 bases at J, with 19 bases between. Full variable domain (outside the CDR3, taken from reference TRBV9 and TRBJ2-4): DSGVTQTPKHLITATGQRVTLRCSPRSGDLSVYWYQQSLDQGLQFLIQYYNGEERAKGNILERFSAQQFPDLHSELNLSSLELGDSALYFCASSAAGAAHLAKNIQYFGAGTRLSVL.

Concerning this clone itself: A read error may produce the germline difference seen at one junction end. V is TRBV28 and J is TRBJ2-7, with 7 bases identical to TRBD1. The CDR3 has 14 amino acids. CDR1 MDHEN and CDR2 SYDVKM come from the germline V gene. The CDR3 loop is CASSSWTGGYEQCF. The CDR3 DNA sequence: TGTGCCAGCAGTTCGTGGACAGGCGGCTACGAGCAGTGCTTC.

This clone showed up just a few times. The chain combines TRBV25-1 with TRBJ1-5; unclear D gene. The CDR3 has 15 residues. Trimming took 2 bases from V and 0 from J, leaving 8 bases between them. Looked up from germline, CDR1 is MGHDK and CDR2 is SYGVNS. The CDR3 coding sequence is TGTGCCAGCAGTGAAAGCGGGTATAGCAATCAGCCCCAGCATTTT. Translation gives CASSESGYSNQPQHF.

J is TRBJ2-7 and V is TRBV4-1, with a weak D call TRBD2 (6 bases). The CDR3 has 14 residues. Germline CDR1 MGHRA, CDR2 YSYEKL. V lost 4 bases to trimming and J lost 1 base, with 11 bases between them. The CDR3 bases are TGCGCCAGCAGCCTCAAGGAGGGATCCTACGAGCAGTACTTC. It is translated as CASSLKEGSYEQYF.

On this clone itself: The sample carries other DNA sequences with the same CDR3. The chain links TRBV6-6 to TRBJ1-5, with 7 bases fitting TRBD1. In germline, CDR1 is MNHNY, CDR2 SVGAGI (reference sequence). Trimming removed 7 bases from V and 5 bases from J; junction bases left unmatched: 5. This CDR3 contains 13 residues. The CDR3 reads CASTRTGDQPQHF. Here the CDR3 DNA reads TGTGCCAGCACCCGGACAGGTGATCAGCCCCAGCATTTT.

This chain links TRBV28 with TRBJ1-5, with D unclear. This CDR3 region has 15 residues. Trimming took 6 bases from V and 2 from J, leaving 14 bases between them. Germline V gene lookup returns CDR1 MDHEN and CDR2 SYDVKM. For the CDR3, the DNA is TGTGCCAGCAGCCCATCTGGGAGGCGCAATCAGCCCCAGCATTTT. It translates to CASSPSGRRNQPQHF.

The V call is TRBV4-2, the J call TRBJ1-4, with D tentatively TRBD1 (6 bases). This CDR3 is built from 15 residues. The V gene's germline CDR1 is LGHNA and CDR2 YNFKEQ. V was shortened by 8 bases and J by 0 bases, with 13 bases between the two germline ends. This chain's CDR3 is CASRGGGTTNEKLFF. The CDR3 DNA reads as TGTGCCAGCCGGGGAGGGGGGACAACTAATGAAAAACTGTTTTTT.

The J gene is TRBJ1-2, the V gene TRBV6-5; tentatively, D is TRBD1 (6 bases). V lost 6 bases, J lost 7 bases, and 15 bases lay in between. This CDR3 is built from 13 residues. Per germline, CDR1 MNHEY and CDR2 SVGAGI. CDR3 loop: CASSRSGQSGYTF. The CDR3 region has the DNA TGTGCCAGCAGCCGATCCGGACAGTCTGGCTACACCTTC.

The rearrangement joins TRBV28 to TRBJ1-1; no definite D call. Germline CDR1 reads MDHEN; CDR2 reads SYDVKM. V was trimmed by 2 bases and J by 11 bases, leaving 12 bases between them. This CDR3 contains 12 residues. CDR3 DNA: TGTGCCAGCAGTTTAAGGCCAGGTAGGGCTTTCTTT. It specifies CASSLRPGRAFF. Together with reference TRBV28 and TRBJ1-1, the CDR3 gives the full variable domain: DVKVTQSSRYLVKRTGEKVFLECVQDMDHENMFWYRQDPGLGLRLIYFSYDVKMKEKGDIPEGYSVSREKKERFSLILESASTNQTSMYLCASSLRPGRAFFGQGTRLTVV.

J is TRBJ1-6 and V is TRBV30, with D possibly being TRBD1 (5 bases). The CDR3 covers 18 residues. V lost 0 bases, J lost 6 bases, and 21 bases lay in between. CDR1 and CDR2 from the germline V gene are GTSNPN and SVGIG (reference sequence). The CDR3 coding sequence is TGTGCCTGGAGTGTACTCCAGGGTGCAGGGAGGAGTAATTCACCCCTCCACTTT. Protein sequence: CAWSVLQGAGRSNSPLHF.

This clone was found a few times. This rearrangement joins TRBV9 to TRBJ1-2; 7 bases line up with TRBD1. V dropped 5 bases and J dropped 0; count of bases not matched to a gene: 13. This CDR3 contains 17 residues. Looked up from germline, CDR1 is SGDLS and CDR2 is YYNGEE. The CDR3 is CASRFITGQSTNYGYTF. The CDR3 nucleotides are TGTGCCAGCAGGTTTATTACGGGACAGTCTACTAACTATGGCTACACCTTC.